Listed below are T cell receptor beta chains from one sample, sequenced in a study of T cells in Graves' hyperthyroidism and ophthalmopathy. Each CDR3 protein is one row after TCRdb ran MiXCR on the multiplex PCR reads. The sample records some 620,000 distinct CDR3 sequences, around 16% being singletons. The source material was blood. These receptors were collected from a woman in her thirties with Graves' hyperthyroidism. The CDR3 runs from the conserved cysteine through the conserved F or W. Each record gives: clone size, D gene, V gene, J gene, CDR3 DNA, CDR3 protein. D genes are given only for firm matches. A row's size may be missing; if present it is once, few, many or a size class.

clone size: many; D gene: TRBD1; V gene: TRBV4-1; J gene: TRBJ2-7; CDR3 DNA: TGCGCCAGCAGCCAAGCCGGGACAGGGGTCTACGAGCAGTACTTC; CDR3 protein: CASSQAGTGVYEQYF
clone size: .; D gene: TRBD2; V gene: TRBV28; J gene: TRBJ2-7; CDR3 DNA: TGTGCCAGCAGTGCCCTAGCGGGAGGTTTCTACGAGCAGTACTTC; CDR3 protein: CASSALAGGFYEQYF
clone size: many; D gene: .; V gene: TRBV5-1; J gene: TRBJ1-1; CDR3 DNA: TGCGCCAGCAGCTGGACCCTGAACACTGAAGCTTTCTTT; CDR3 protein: CASSWTLNTEAFF
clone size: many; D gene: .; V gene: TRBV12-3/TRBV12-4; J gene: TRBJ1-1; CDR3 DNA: TGTGCCAGCAGTTTAGAGGAGACCCTCACTGAAGCTTTCTTT; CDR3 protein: CASSLEETLTEAFF
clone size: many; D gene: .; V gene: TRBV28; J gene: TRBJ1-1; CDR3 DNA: TGTGCCGCTCTGCTGGACGGGGCGAGTATTGAAGCTTTCTTT; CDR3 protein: CAALLDGASIEAFF
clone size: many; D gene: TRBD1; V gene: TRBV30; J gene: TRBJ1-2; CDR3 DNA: TGTGCCTGGAGGACAGGGAGGAACTATGGCTACACCTTC; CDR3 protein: CAWRTGRNYGYTF
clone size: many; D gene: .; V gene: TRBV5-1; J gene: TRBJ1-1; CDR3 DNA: TGTGCCAGCAGTTTGGGAGGTCTGAACACTGAAGCTTTCTTT; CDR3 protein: CASSLGGLNTEAFF
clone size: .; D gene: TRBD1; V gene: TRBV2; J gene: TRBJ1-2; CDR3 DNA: TGTGCCAGCAGTGAAGCCCGGGGACAGGGAAATGGCTACACCTTC; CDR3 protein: CASSEARGQGNGYTF
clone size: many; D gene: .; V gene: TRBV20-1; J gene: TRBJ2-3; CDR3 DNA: TGCAGTGCTGTCCCCGCTATCTCTAGCACAGATACGCAGTATTTT; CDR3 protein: CSAVPAISSTDTQYF
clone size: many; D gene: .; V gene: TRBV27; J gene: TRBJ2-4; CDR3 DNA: TGTGCCAGCAGTCGGATGACAGGACTAGCCAAAAACATTCAGTACTTC; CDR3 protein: CASSRMTGLAKNIQYF
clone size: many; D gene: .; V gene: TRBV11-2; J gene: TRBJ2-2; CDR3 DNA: TGTGCCAGCAGACCACTAAGCACCGGGGAGCTGTTTTTT; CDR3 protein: CASRPLSTGELFF
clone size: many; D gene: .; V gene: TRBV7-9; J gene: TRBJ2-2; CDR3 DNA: TGTGCCAGCAGCCCTGGACAGGGGCAGCGGGAGGACGCCGGGGAGCTGTTTTTT; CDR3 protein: CASSPGQGQREDAGELFF
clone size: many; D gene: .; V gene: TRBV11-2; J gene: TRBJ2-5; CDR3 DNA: TGTGCCAGCAGCTTACGAGTAGGGCAAGAGACCCAGTACTTC; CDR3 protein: CASSLRVGQETQYF
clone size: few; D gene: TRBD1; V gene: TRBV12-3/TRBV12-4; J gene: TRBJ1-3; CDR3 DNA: TGTGCCAGCAGTCTCCGACCGGACAGGGCGATATATTTT; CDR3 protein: CASSLRPDRAIYF
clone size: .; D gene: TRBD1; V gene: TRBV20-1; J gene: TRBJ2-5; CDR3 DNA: TGCAGTGCTGACCGGGCGATTAAAGGGACAGGGGGGGAGACCCAGTACTTC; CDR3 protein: CSADRAIKGTGGETQYF
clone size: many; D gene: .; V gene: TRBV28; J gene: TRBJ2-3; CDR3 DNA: TGTGCCAGCAGTTTATGGACCGGGGGAGGTGACACAGATACGCAGTATTTT; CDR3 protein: CASSLWTGGGDTDTQYF
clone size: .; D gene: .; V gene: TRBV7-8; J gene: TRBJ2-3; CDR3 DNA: TGTGCCAGCAGCTCGGGACCGCATGCAGATACGCAGTATTTT; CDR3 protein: CASSSGPHADTQYF
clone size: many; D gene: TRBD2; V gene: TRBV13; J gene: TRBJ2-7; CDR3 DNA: TGTGCCAGCAGTCGTAGCGGGAGCTTCTACGAGCAGTACTTC; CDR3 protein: CASSRSGSFYEQYF
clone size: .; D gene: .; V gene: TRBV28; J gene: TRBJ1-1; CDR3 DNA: TGTGTCAGCTCGCAGGGTGGTTTCACTGAAGCTTTCTTT; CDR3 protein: CVSSQGGFTEAFF
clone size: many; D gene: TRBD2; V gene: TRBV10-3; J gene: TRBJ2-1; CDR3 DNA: TGTGCCATCAGGGATTCTAGCGGGAGGGACAATGAGCAGTTCTTC; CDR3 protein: CAIRDSSGRDNEQFF
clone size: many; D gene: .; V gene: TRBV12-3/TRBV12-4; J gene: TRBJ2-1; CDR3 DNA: TGTGCCAGCAGTTTCCCTTACAATGAGCAGTTCTTC; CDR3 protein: CASSFPYNEQFF
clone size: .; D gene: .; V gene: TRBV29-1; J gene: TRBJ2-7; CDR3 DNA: TGCAGCGTTGCCGGGATTCATATGTACGAGCAGTACTTC; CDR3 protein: CSVAGIHMYEQYF
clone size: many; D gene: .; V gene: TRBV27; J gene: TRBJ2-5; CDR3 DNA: TGTGCCAGCAGTTTTTTTGGGGACCAAGAGACCCAGTACTTC; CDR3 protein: CASSFFGDQETQYF
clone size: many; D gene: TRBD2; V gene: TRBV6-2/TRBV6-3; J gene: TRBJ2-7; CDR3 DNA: TGTGCCAGCAGTAGCGGGAGAATGTTGGACGAGCAGTACTTC; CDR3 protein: CASSSGRMLDEQYF
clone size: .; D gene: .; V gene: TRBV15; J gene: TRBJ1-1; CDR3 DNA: TGTGCCACCAGCAGAGAGGGGGTCCGGAGAGCTTTCTTT; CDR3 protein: CATSREGVRRAFF
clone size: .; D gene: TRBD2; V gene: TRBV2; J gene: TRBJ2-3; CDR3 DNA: TGTGCCAGCAGGGGACTAGCGGGAGGCCACACAGATACGCAGTATTTT; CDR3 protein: CASRGLAGGHTDTQYF
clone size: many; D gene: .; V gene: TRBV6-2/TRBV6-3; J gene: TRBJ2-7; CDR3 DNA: TGTGCCAGCAGTTGGTCTCCCCCCTCGTACGAGCAGTACTTC; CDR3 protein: CASSWSPPSYEQYF
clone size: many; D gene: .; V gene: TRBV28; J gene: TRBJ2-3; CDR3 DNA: TGTGCCAGCAGTACGAGAGGAAGGTCAGATACGCAGTATTTT; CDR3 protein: CASSTRGRSDTQYF
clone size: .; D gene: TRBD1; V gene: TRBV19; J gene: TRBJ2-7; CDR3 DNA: TGTGCCAGTAGTAGTCCCCATCGGACAGGGTTCAACGAGCAGTACTTC; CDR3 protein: CASSSPHRTGFNEQYF
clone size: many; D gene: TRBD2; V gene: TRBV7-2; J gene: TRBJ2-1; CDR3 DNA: TGTGCCAGCAGCGCAGGGGCATTTAGCGGGAGGCCCTCCTACAATGAGCAGTTCTTC; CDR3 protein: CASSAGAFSGRPSYNEQFF
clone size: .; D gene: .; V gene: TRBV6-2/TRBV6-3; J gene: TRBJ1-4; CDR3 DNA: TGTGCCAGCGCCTTACAGGGAACTAATGAAAAACTGTTTTTT; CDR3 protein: CASALQGTNEKLFF
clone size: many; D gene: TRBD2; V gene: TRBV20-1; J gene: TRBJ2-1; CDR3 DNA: TGCAGTGCTAGAGATCCTAGCGGAGACTACAATGAGCAGTTCTTC; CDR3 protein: CSARDPSGDYNEQFF
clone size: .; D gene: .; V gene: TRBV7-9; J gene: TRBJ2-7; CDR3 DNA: TGTGCCAGCAGCAACTCTAGCGAGCAGTACTTC; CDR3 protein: CASSNSSEQYF
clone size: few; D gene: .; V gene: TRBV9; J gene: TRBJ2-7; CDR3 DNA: TGTGCCAGCAGCTCACCGCCCGACGAGCAGTACTTC; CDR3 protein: CASSSPPDEQYF
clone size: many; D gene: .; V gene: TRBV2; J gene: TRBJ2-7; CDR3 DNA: TGTGCCAGCAGTGAATGGCAGGGCCCGACCTACGAGCAGTACTTC; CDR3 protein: CASSEWQGPTYEQYF
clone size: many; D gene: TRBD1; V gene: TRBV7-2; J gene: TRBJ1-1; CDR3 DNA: TGTGCCAGCAGCCCAGACAGGGGGCGCATTGTAGCTTTCTTT; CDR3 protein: CASSPDRGRIVAFF
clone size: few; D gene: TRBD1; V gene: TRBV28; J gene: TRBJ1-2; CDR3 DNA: TGTGCCAGCAGGCGGGACAGGATGAACTATGGCTACACCTTC; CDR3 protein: CASRRDRMNYGYTF
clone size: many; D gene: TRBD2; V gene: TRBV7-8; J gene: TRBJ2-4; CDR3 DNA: TGTGCCAGCAGCTACCTAGCGGGAGGGGCATACATTCAGTACTTC; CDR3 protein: CASSYLAGGAYIQYF
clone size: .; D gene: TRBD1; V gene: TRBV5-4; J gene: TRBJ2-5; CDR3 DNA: TGTGCCAGCAGCCTGGACAGGGGAACACAAGAGACCCAGTACTTC; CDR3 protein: CASSLDRGTQETQYF
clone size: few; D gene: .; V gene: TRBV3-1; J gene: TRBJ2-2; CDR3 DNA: TGTGCCAGCAGCCAACAGACATTCGGGGAGCTGTTTTTT; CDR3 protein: CASSQQTFGELFF
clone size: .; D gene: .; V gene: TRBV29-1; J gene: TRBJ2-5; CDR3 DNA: TGCAGCGTTTACGGGTACCAAGAGACCCAGTACTTC; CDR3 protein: CSVYGYQETQYF
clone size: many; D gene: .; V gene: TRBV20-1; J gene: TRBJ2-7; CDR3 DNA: TGCAGTGCCCCCTCGACCCTCTACGAGCAGTACTTC; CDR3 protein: CSAPSTLYEQYF
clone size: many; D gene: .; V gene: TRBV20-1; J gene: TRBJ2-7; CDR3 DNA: TGCAGTGCTCACAGACTAGACCTCTACGAGCAGTACTTC; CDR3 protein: CSAHRLDLYEQYF
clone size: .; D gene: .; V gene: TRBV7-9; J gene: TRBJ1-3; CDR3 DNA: TGTGCCAGCAAAGGATTCTCTGGAAACACCATATATTTT; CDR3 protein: CASKGFSGNTIYF
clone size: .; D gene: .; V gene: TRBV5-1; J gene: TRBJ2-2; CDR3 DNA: TGCGCCAGCAGCTCGGACAGCCCCGACACCGGGGAGCTGTTTTTT; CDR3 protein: CASSSDSPDTGELFF
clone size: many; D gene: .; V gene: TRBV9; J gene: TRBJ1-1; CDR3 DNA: TGTGCCAGCAGCCTAAATCCCATGAACACTGAAGCTTTCTTT; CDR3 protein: CASSLNPMNTEAFF
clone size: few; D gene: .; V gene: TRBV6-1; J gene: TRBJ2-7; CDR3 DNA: TGTGCCAGCAGGGGGACCGGGACAAGATACGAGCAGTACTTC; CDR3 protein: CASRGTGTRYEQYF
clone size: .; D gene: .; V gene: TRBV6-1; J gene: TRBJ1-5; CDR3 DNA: TGTGCCAGCAGTTATCAGCAACGGCAGCCCCAGCATTTT; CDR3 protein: CASSYQQRQPQHF
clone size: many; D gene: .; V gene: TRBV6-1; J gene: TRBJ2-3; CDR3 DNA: TGTGCCAGCGGCGGACAGATCCCAGATACGCAGTATTTT; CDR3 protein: CASGGQIPDTQYF
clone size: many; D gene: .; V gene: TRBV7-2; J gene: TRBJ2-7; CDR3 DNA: TGTGCCAGCAGCAAAAACGGGGCTTCAGCCTACGAGCAGTACTTC; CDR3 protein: CASSKNGASAYEQYF